This TCR beta chain was observed in a study of blood T cell repertoires in COVID-19. Study-wide context: The analysed material was cDNA or gDNA that came from T cells, B-cell-depleted T cells, or PBMCs.

CDR3 size: 14 residues. Trimming pared 5 bases from V and 3 bases from J, leaving 10 bases between. Germline lookup yields CDR1 SGHTA and CDR2 FQGNSA. Participants had their cohort set by participant-reported clinical history. It was within 2 weeks before study entry that exposed participants met a COVID-19 case. Original processing methods: From reference gene primer amplification, estimates of nucleated cell counts were derived. Sequenced by immunoSEQ multiplex PCR; TCRdb stores in-frame clones only, minus some. The V and J calls and the clone size are those of that table, but D and trimming were determined from the DNA. Here the sample spans fewer than 250,000 clones, 83% being singletons.

The chain has TRBV7-2 and TRBJ1-4; D uncertain. Sequenced: PBMCs or T cells enriched from blood (not recorded which). The receptor comes from a woman between 35 and 50 years old who had been exposed to COVID-19. DNA for the CDR3: TGTGCCAGCAGCCTCAGGTGGTCTAATGAAAAACTGTTTTTT. Translating gives CASSLRWSNEKLFF.